The rows below give T cell receptor beta chains drawn from one sample of a study of T cell responses to AZD1222 COVID-19 vaccine. Data came from immunoSEQ multiplex PCR; TCRdb stores just in-frame clones and leaves some out. The sample holds about 160,000 clones, under 95% seen once. Sample: peripheral blood, taken 28 days after the second AZD1222 dose. The receptors were sampled from an adult who received the AZD1222 COVID-19 vaccine. Both conserved end residues are part of each CDR3. A D gene is named only where the DNA matches it firmly. The listing skips clone size in some rows; elsewhere it reads once, few, many or a size class.

j_call clone_size v_call d_call cdr3_aa cdr3_nt
TRBJ1-4 - TRBV2 - CASWRWGGATNEKLFF TGTGCCAGCTGGAGGTGGGGTGGGGCAACTAATGAAAAACTGTTTTTT
TRBJ1-5 - TRBV3-1/TRBV3-2 TRBD1 CASSQGQGVQPQHF TGTGCCAGCAGCCAAGGACAGGGGGTTCAGCCCCAGCATTTT
TRBJ1-2 once TRBV6-6 - CASSSLEGRDGYTF TGTGCCAGCAGTTCCCTCGAAGGGAGAGATGGCTACACCTTC
TRBJ2-1 once TRBV5-4 TRBD2 CASRTRTSGSYNEQFF TGTGCCAGCAGAACAAGGACTAGCGGGAGCTACAATGAGCAGTTCTTC
TRBJ1-1 - TRBV10-3 - CAISESWGLDTEAFF TGTGCCATCAGTGAGTCTTGGGGCTTGGACACTGAAGCTTTCTTT
TRBJ2-7 - TRBV11-2 TRBD1 CASSSVQGALNEQYF TGTGCCAGCAGTTCAGTCCAGGGGGCGTTGAACGAGCAGTACTTC
TRBJ2-7 once TRBV30 - CAWSVAKFIYEQYF TGTGCCTGGAGTGTGGCAAAATTTATCTACGAGCAGTACTTC
TRBJ2-7 - TRBV4-3 TRBD2 CASSPSGRGSSYEQYF TGCGCCAGCAGCCCGAGCGGGAGGGGCAGCTCCTACGAGCAGTACTTC
TRBJ2-7 - TRBV18 TRBD2 CASSGGGPGYEQYF TGTGCCAGCTCTGGGGGAGGGCCAGGATACGAGCAGTACTTC
TRBJ2-3 - TRBV5-4 - CASSDGRSTDTQYF TGTGCCAGCAGTGATGGGCGAAGCACAGATACGCAGTATTTT
TRBJ1-6 once TRBV30 - CAWMIGRYNSPLHF TGTGCCTGGATGATCGGACGGTATAATTCACCCCTCCACTTT
TRBJ1-4 - TRBV12-3/TRBV12-4 - CASSSRDVGKLFF TGTGCCAGCAGTTCCAGGGACGTGGGAAAACTGTTTTTT
TRBJ2-1 - TRBV9 TRBD2 CASSVSAGGPRLEQFF TGTGCCAGCAGCGTATCAGCGGGAGGACCACGCCTCGAGCAGTTCTTC
TRBJ1-2 - TRBV9 - CASSVGDYGYTF TGTGCCAGCAGCGTAGGTGACTATGGCTACACCTTC
TRBJ1-5 - TRBV10-1 TRBD1 CASTGQGRSNQPQHF TGCGCCAGCACTGGACAGGGTCGGAGCAATCAGCCCCAGCATTTT
TRBJ2-2 - TRBV28 TRBD1 CASSSPRDRATGELFF TGTGCCAGCAGTTCCCCCCGGGACAGGGCCACCGGGGAGCTGTTTTTT
TRBJ1-5 - TRBV2 - CASSVQGFSNQPQHF TGTGCCAGCAGTGTTCAGGGGTTCAGCAATCAGCCCCAGCATTTT